This TCR beta chain was documented in a study of T cell changes during pregnancy in multiple sclerosis. Produced via immunoSEQ multiplex PCR; TCRdb's table is partial and in-frame only. The sample holds about 38,000 clones; around 94% are singletons and the top ten take around 8.8%. CDR1 and CDR2 (germline): SEHNR, FQNEAQ (reference sequence). J was trimmed by 4 bases and V by 10 bases; bases with no gene match: 7. The CDR3 consists of 12 residues. Sample: CD8+ T cells from peripheral blood mononuclear cells, taken in the third trimester of pregnancy. The source of this sequence is a female donor with multiple sclerosis, enrolled in a pregnancy study. The rearrangement joins TRBV7-9 to TRBJ2-7; 7 bases agree with TRBD2. The CDR3 DNA reads TGTGCCACCGGGGGAGGGGAATACGAGCAGTACTTC. Its translation is CATGGGEYEQYF. The full variable domain, its missing parts supplied by reference TRBV7-9 and TRBJ2-7, is DTGVSQNPRHKITKRGQNVTFRCDPISEHNRLYWYRQTLGQGPEFLTYFQNEAQLEKSRLLSDRFSAERPKGSFSTLEIQRTEQGDSAMYLCATGGGEYEQYFGPGTRLTVT.